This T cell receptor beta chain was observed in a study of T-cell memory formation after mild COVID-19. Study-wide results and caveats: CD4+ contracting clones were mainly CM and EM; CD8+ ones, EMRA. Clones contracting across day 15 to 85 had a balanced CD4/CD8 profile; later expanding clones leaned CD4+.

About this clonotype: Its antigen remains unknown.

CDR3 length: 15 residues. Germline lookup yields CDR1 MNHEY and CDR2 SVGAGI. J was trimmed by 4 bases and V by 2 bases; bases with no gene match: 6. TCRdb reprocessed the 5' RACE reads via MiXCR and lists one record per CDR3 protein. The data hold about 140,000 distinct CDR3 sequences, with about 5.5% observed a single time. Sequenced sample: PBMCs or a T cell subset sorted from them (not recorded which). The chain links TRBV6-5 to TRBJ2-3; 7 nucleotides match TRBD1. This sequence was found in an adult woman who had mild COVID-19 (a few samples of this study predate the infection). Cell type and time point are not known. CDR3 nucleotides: TGTGCCAGCAGTTACGCACAGGGGTCCGCAGATACGCAGTATTTT. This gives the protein CASSYAQGSADTQYF.